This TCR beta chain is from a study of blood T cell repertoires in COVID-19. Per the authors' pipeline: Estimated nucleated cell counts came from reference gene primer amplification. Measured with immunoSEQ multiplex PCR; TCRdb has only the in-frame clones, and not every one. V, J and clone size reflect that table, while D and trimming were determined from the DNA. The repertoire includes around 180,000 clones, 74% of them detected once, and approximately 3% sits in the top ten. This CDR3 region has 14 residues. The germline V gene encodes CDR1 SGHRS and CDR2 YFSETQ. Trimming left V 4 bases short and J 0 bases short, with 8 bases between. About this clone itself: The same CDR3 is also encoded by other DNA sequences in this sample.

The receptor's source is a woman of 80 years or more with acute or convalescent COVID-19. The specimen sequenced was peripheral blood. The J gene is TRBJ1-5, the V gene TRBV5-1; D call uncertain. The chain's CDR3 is CASSLGGSNQPQHF. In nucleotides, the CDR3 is TGCGCCAGCAGCCTGGGAGGTAGCAATCAGCCCCAGCATTTT. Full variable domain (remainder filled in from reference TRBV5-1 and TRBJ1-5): KAGVTQTPRYLIKTRGQQVTLSCSPISGHRSVSWYQQTPGQGLQFLFEYFSETQRNKGNFPGRFSGRQFSNSRSEMNVSTLELGDSALYLCASSLGGSNQPQHFGDGTRLSIL.